This paragraph reports one T cell receptor beta chain. The antigen it binds to is not known. It has no much larger one-base neighbor in the sample; base qualities were not kept. The sample originates from a study of shared clonotypes between healthy human individuals (dated by TCRdb to about 2020). For the wider study: The cohort comprised two women and a few men aged 18 to 49 years. Per donor, three plates each were used for CD4 naive and CD4 memory, two for CD8 naive, and one for CD8 memory. To estimate repertoire size and how much clonotypes are shared between individuals, the study performed deep sequencing of blood TCR repertoires from 4 to 6 healthy adults. Different laboratories and diverse techniques were used to prepare libraries and sequence TCR repertoires, to increase sequencing depth and limit assay-specific biases. Per donor, leukapheresis produced somewhere between about 0.85 and 10 billion PBMCs.

The donors were healthy, HIV-negative adults who had no recently reported acute infections or vaccinations. Only Caucasian adults living in Nashville, Tennessee, USA were represented among the donors. Magnetic negative selection was used to enrich CD4+ T cells, after which naive cells were positively selected on CD45RA and the negative fraction became the memory subset. Blood was obtained by leukapheresis, after which PBMCs were separated by Ficoll-Histopaque density gradient centrifugation and cryopreserved in liquid nitrogen vapor phase. Analytical flow cytometry was used to check the purity and quantity of every magnetically sorted T cell population. Genomic DNA was isolated from every sorted fraction and measured by UV absorbance on a Nanodrop 2000c. Study-wide findings and limitations: Clonotypes shared by all four sorted-subset donors showed higher generation probabilities than non-shared clonotypes. Sampling was restricted to blood, and TCR repertoires in tissues likely differ from the TCR repertoires found in blood. Larger estimated clonotype richness was generally found for naive subsets than for memory subsets. Across a few donors, approximately 5% of naive CD4, roughly 3.4% of naive CD8, around 2.1% of memory CD4, and about 0.44% of memory CD8 clonotypes were shared. Incomplete sequencing was indicated by rarefaction of sorted-subset datasets, despite the large sequencing depth. The small number of donors limited the genetic and exposure-history diversity represented. Pairwise subsampling indicated that sequencing depth was expected to affect the degree of clonotype sharing among donors.

CDR1 and CDR2, looked up from the germline V gene (reference sequence), are MNHNY and SVGAGI. V and J are trimmed by 6 bases and 2 bases, and the gene matches miss 8 bases of the junction. There are 15 amino acids in the CDR3, from cysteine to phenylalanine inclusive. Left in the record is the CDR3 DNA by itself, 45 bases read in frame from the first base. Using the deep immunoSEQ assay, multiplex PCR amplified TCR CDR3 regions from genomic DNA. Extracted genomic DNA from each cell subset was distributed evenly across all wells of several immunoSEQ 96-well plates, and each plate was treated as a replicate. For sorted subsets, 200 ng of genomic DNA, equivalent to 25,000 to 35,000 T cell genomes, went into each replicate PCR. Purified libraries were quantified with a Qubit 3.0 fluorometer, sized on a Bioanalyzer 2100, and re-quantified with the KAPA Library Quantification kit. Every immunoSEQ 96-well plate was sequenced on a dedicated single-read 150-cycle Illumina NextSeq 550 flow cell. Under the source paper's analysis protocol: Because the immunoSEQ output included only junctional sequences and no quality scores, the filtering could not be the same as the filtering used for full-length reads. Sequences were annotated with PyIR, a Python wrapper for IgBLAST v1.9, and V/J genes and CDR3 were assigned using IMGT germline references. Reads with weak V/J assignments (E-value above 1e-6), missing CDR3, stop codons, out-of-frame junctions, or ambiguous translated residues were removed. V3J clonotypes were defined by identical inferred V gene, J gene, and CDR3 amino acid sequence. Percentage overlap between repertoires was computed as shared unique clonotypes divided by the size of the smaller repertoire. Richness of each repertoire was evaluated using RTK rarefaction, the Chao1 estimator, and Recon v2.1 estimates of unobserved clonotypes. Generation probabilities were computed with OLGA for all TCRbeta clonotypes obtained by the gDNA method from a few donors. As stored in TCRdb, this immuneACCESS dataset retains in-frame rearrangements with V and J assigned. A fraction of the clones does not appear; measured against another copy, unresolved V genes explain less than half of the discrepancy, and the remainder lacks a known reason. Clonal size and the V and J genes are those of that table, whereas D and trimming came from the DNA. This sample has around 2.3 million clones in its table, and approximately 94% of those were observed once. About 0.13% of the sample is taken by the ten largest.

The chain uses TRBV6-6 and TRBJ2-5, with 8 central nucleotides matching TRBD2. Sequencing was carried out using naive CD4+ T cells sorted from blood. What the cell subset or site label conveys for this sample: CD45RA+ positively selected. This sequence was found in a man younger than 30 in good health. Read as DNA, the sequence is TGTGCCAGCAGGGCAAGCGGGGGAGCTCAAGAGACCCAGTACTTC. This gives the protein CASRASGGAQETQYF.